The 5 T cell receptor beta chains in this list originate from one sample, sequenced in a study of identical twins (dated by TCRdb to the mid-2010s). Library preparation was by 5' RACE. The sample was run on an Illumina HiSeq 2000. TCRdb reworked the public reads: Q25 trimming with fastp, MiXCR clone assembly, productive beta chains retained. Each entry merges the rows of one CDR3 protein and shows their most common DNA and genes. The sample data list under 350,000 distinct CDR3 sequences, and roughly 9.7% of these were observed just once. The ten largest make up roughly 7% of the sample. The same specimen was also included in a second study, on yellow fever vaccine responses in identical twins.

Sequenced input: CD8+ T cells sorted from blood. The receptors stem from a woman aged 18-29 years in good health.

The chain links TRBV6-5 to TRBJ2-1; D is perhaps TRBD2 (5 bases). This CDR3 comprises 16 residues. From germline, CDR1 is MNHEY and CDR2 SVGAGI. Trimming took 0 bases from V and 0 from J, leaving 9 bases between them. CDR3 sequence: CASSYSIAPSYNEQFF. CDR3 nucleotide sequence: TGTGCCAGCAGTTACTCGATAGCGCCCTCCTACAATGAGCAGTTCTTC.

V is TRBV7-8 and J is TRBJ2-1; tentative D call: TRBD2 (6 bases). The V gene lost 5 bases and the J gene lost 6 bases, with 17 bases spanning the gap. The CDR3 length is 15 residues. Germline CDR1 and CDR2: SGHVS and FQNEAQ. The CDR3 nucleotides are TGTGCCAGCAGCCCGGCAGGCGGGATGGGCAATGAGCAGTTCTTC. The encoded protein is CASSPAGGMGNEQFF.

The rearrangement links TRBV11-2 to TRBJ2-7; the D gene is possibly TRBD2 (6 bases). The CDR3 spans 15 residues. Germline V lookup: CDR1 SGHAT, CDR2 FQNNGV. V was cut by 5 bases and J by 5 bases, with 19 bases left in between. The CDR3 region is CASSDAGLPTNEQYF. The CDR3, as DNA: TGTGCCAGCAGCGACGCGGGACTGCCAACGAACGAGCAGTACTTC.

Note on this clonotype: At one end, the junction sequence differs from germline, possibly due to a read error. The chain links TRBV30 to TRBJ2-6; D possibly corresponds to TRBD1 (6 bases). This CDR3 is built from 12 residues. In germline, CDR1 is GTSNPN, CDR2 SVGIG (reference sequence). DNA of the CDR3: TGTGCCTGGAGTGAAGGTTGGGACAAGGTCCTCTTC. The encoded protein is CAWSEGWDKVLF. Full variable domain (outside the CDR3, taken from reference TRBV30 and TRBJ2-6): SQTIHQWPATLVQPVGSPLSLECTVEGTSNPNLYWYRQAAGRGLQLLFYSVGIGQISSEVPQNLSASRPQDRQFILSSKKLLLSDSGFYLCAWSEGWDKVLFGAGSRLTVL.

The chain uses TRBV5-6 and TRBJ1-3, with a tentative D call TRBD1 (6 bases). Trimming stripped 4 bases from V and 3 bases from J, with 11 bases between. Germline values: CDR1 SGHDT, CDR2 YYEEEE. The CDR3 spans 14 residues. CDR3 nucleotide sequence: TGTGCCAGCAGCGATACAGGGATTGGAAACACCATATATTTT. Amino acid sequence: CASSDTGIGNTIYF.